The text below deals with one T cell receptor beta chain. It was CD45RO-negative cells, positively selected for CCR7, that made up naive CD8 cells, with terminally differentiated effector memory CD45RA+ cells excluded. The sample originates from a study of shared clonotypes between healthy human individuals. Germline CDR1 SGHAT, CDR2 FQNNGV. V shed 3 bases, J shed 4 bases, and the junction held 4 bases outside the gene matches. The CDR3 is 16 amino acids. The run depth of the assay was deep. Using around 200 ng DNA, about 29,000 T cell genomes, the sorted-subset replicate PCRs were run. In the original analysis: Sequence data from immunoSEQ were junction-only and lacked quality scores; consequently, filtering differed. Only in-frame clones appear in the TCRdb table, and some are missing; sequencing was by immunoSEQ multiplex PCR. V and J calls and clone size follow that table, whereas D and trimming were derived from the DNA. The sample holds some 2 million clones; approximately 94% are singletons and the top ten take approximately 1.2%.

Sequenced material: naive CD8+ T cells sorted from blood. The rearrangement joins TRBV11-2 to TRBJ2-2, with 11 nucleotides matching TRBD2. The receptor was derived from a young man in good health. In DNA form, the CDR3 reads TGTGCCAGCAGCTTCCGGACTAGCGGGCCCACCGGGGAGCTGTTTTTT. Encoded protein: CASSFRTSGPTGELFF.